This TCR beta chain was recorded in a study of T cells in Graves' hyperthyroidism and ophthalmopathy. The germline V gene has CDR1 MDHEN and CDR2 SYDVKM. There are 12 residues in the CDR3. Trimming stripped 1 base from V and 10 bases from J, with 9 bases between. There were TCR beta CDR3 regions amplified from RNA transcripts. TCR CDR3 underwent first-round RT-PCR with the HTBI primer set. TCRdb reanalysed the multiplex PCR reads using MiXCR and keeps one entry per CDR3 protein. Of hundreds of thousands of distinct CDR3 sequences listed, under 20% are singletons. Patients aged 18 to 65 had newly diagnosed hyperthyroidism lasting under 2 months. Out of approximately 10 ml of fresh peripheral blood came the PBMCs.

Sequenced input: blood. The clonotype originates from a woman in her 30s with Graves' hyperthyroidism. The V and J genes are TRBV28 and TRBJ2-3; D might be TRBD2 (5 bases). In DNA form, the CDR3 reads TGTGCCAGCAGTTTATTCGCGGGTGCGCAGTATTTT. Translated, it gives CASSLFAGAQYF.